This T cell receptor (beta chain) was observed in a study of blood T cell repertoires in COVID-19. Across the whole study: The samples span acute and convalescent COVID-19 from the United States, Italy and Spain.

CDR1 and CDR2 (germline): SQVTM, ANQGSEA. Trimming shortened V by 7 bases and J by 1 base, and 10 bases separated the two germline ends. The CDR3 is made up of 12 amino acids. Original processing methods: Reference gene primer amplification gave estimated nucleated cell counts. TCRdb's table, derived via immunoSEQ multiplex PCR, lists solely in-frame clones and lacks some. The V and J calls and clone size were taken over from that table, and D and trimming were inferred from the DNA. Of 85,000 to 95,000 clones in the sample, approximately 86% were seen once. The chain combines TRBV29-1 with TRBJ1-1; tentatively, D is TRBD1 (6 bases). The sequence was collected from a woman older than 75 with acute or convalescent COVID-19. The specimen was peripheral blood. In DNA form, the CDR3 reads TGCAGCGCCGTACAGGGGAACACTGAAGCTTTCTTT. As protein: CSAVQGNTEAFF.